This T cell receptor beta chain comes out of a study of T cell repertoires in cytomegalovirus infection. Study findings and constraints: HLA-C-restricted, CMV-specific TCR beta clonotypes were dominant ex vivo. Totalled public TCR beta family frequency picked out people who carried CMV plus the relevant HLA.

The V gene's germline CDR1 is SNHLY and CDR2 FYNNEI. The CDR3 length is 15 residues. Trimming cost V 5 bases and J 4 bases; bases outside gene matches: 10. TCRdb recomputed calls from the reads with MiXCR, one row per CDR3 protein. Seen here are 200,000 or so distinct CDR3 sequences, 35% to 40% observed once, and the top ten hold 59%. On this clonotype: Its antigen is still unknown.

The source was CD8+ T cells from cultured PBMCs, collected from culture after CMV antigen stimulation. The chain is built from TRBV2 and TRBJ2-7, with 8 bases lining up with TRBD2. This TCR was sampled from a human donor in good health (CMV status not recorded). Some clones in this sample may be carry-over from other donors' samples. DNA for the CDR3: TGTGCCAGCAGTCCTACTAGCGGACAACTATACGAGCAGTACTTC. Encoded protein: CASSPTSGQLYEQYF.